This T cell receptor (beta chain) was profiled in a study of technical replicates of blood from a few donors. Profiling relied on immunoSEQ multiplex PCR, and the TCRdb table lists in-frame clones only, not all of them. The repertoire holds 50,000 to 60,000 clones, over 85% seen once, with about 2.9% in the top ten. Sample: PBMCs. This receptor was obtained from a human donor in good health. Some clones in this sample may be carry-over from other donors' samples.

CDR3: CASSVNSGVYNEQFF. CDR3 nucleotides: TGTGCCAGCAGCGTCAATAGCGGGGTATACAATGAGCAGTTCTTC. The chain employs TRBV9 and TRBJ2-1; TRBD2 aligns across 8 bases. V lost 2 bases to trimming and J lost 4 bases; unmatched junction nucleotides: 5. The length of the CDR3 is 15 residues. CDR1 is SGDLS, CDR2 YYNGEE, per germline.